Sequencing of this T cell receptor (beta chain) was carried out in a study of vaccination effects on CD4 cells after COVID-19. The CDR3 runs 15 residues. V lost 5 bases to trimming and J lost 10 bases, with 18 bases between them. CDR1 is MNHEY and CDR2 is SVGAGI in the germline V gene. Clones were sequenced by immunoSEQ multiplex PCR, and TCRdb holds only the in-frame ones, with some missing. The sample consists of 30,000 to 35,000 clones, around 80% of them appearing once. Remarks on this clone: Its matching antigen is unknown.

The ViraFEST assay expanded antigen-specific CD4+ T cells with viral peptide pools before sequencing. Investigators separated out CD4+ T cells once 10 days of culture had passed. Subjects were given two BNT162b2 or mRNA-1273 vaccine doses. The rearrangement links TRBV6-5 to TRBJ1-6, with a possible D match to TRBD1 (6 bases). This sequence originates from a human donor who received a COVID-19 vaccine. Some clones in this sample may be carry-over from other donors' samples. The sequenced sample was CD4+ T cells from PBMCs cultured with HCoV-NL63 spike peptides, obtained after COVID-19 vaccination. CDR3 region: CASSPYREESSPLHF. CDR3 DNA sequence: TGTGCCAGCAGTCCCTACAGGGAAGAGTCCTCACCCCTCCACTTT.